Sequencing of this TCR beta chain was carried out in a study of T cell responses to AZD1222 COVID-19 vaccine. The method was immunoSEQ multiplex PCR; TCRdb's version includes in-frame clones alone and lacks a portion of them. This sample has 100,000 to 150,000 clones, with roughly 89% found just once. The CDR3 sequence is 15 residues long. V was pared by 1 base and J by 10 bases, with 17 bases between. CDR1 MGHRA and CDR2 YSYEKL come from the germline V gene. Study results and caveats: Donors, mostly white British, included more females; clonal diversity was possibly underestimated. Sampled repertoires all dated from after the peak T cell response. Only five or six people who got AZD1222 tested seropositive at baseline.

As concerns this clone: The antigen is undetermined.

The TCR sequence derives from an adult in good health. Material: peripheral blood, obtained on day 0 of AZD1222 vaccination. The chain uses TRBV4-1 and TRBJ2-1; tentative D call: TRBD2 (7 bases). The CDR3 sequence is CASSQAGGPGSEQFF. The CDR3 region has the DNA TGCGCCAGCAGCCAAGCCGGGGGGCCCGGTTCGGAGCAGTTCTTC.